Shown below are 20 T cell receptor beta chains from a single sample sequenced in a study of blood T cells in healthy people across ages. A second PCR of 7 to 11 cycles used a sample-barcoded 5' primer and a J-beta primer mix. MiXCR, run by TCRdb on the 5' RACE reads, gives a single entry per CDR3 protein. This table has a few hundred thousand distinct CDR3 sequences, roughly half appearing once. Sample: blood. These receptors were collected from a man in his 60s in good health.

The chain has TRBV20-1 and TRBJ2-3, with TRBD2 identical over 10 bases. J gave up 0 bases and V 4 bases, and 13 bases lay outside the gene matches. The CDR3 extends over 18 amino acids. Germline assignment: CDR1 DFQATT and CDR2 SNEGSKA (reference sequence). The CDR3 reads CSAISTPWTSGSTDTQYF. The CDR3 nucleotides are TGCAGTGCTATTTCCACCCCCTGGACTAGCGGTAGCACAGATACGCAGTATTTT.

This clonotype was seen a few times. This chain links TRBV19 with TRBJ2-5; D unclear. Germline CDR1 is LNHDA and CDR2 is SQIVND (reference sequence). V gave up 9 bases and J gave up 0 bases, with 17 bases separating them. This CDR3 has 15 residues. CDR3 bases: TGTGCCAGCTGTGGCGCCAAGTTGGACCAAGAGACCCAGTACTTC. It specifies CASCGAKLDQETQYF. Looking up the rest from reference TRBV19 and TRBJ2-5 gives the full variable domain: DGGITQSPKYLFRKEGQNVTLSCEQNLNHDAMYWYRQDPGQGLRLIYYSQIVNDFQKGDIAEGYSVSREKKESFPLTVTSAQKNPTAFYLCASCGAKLDQETQYFGPGTRLLVL.

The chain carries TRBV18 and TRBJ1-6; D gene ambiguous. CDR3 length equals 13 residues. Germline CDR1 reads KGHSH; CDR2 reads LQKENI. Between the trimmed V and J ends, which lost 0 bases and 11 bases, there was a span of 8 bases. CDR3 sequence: CASSPPGTPPLHF. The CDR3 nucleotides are TGTGCCAGCTCACCACCGGGTACCCCACCCCTCCACTTT.

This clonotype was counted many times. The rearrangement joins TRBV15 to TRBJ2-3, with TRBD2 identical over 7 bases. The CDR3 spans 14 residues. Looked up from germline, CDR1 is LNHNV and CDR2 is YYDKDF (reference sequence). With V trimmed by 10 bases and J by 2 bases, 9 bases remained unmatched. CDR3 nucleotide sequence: TGTGCCATCGGGCGGGGGTCATCCACAGATACGCAGTATTTT. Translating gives CAIGRGSSTDTQYF.

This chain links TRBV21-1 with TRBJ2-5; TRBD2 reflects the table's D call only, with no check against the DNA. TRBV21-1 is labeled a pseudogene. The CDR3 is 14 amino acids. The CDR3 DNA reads TGTGCCAGCAGCATGGGAACTAGCGAAGAGACCCAGTACTTC. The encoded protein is CASSMGTSEETQYF.

CDR3 coding DNA: TGTGCCAGCAGCTTTGGGACTAGCGGGGGGAAGGAGACCCAGTACTTC. This codes for CASSFGTSGGKETQYF. The chain recombines TRBV5-6 with TRBJ2-7; 15 nucleotides align to TRBD2. The last part of the DNA fits TRBJ2-5 better; the J call may be wrong. This CDR3 region has 16 residues. CDR1 is SGHDT and CDR2 is YYEEEE in the germline V gene.

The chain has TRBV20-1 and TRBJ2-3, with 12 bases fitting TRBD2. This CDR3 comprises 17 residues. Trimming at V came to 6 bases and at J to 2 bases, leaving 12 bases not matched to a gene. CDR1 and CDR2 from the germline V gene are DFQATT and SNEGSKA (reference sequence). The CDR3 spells CSAVSGLAGPTTDTQYF. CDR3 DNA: TGCAGTGCCGTCTCCGGACTAGCGGGACCCACCACAGATACGCAGTATTTT.

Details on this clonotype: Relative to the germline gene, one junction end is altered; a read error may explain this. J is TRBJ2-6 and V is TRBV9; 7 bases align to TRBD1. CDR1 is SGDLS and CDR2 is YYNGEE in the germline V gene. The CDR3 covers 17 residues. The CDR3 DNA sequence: TGTGCCAGCAGCCCCTGGGACAGCCCATCTGGGGCCACCGTCCTGACTTTC. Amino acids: CASSPWDSPSGATVLTF.

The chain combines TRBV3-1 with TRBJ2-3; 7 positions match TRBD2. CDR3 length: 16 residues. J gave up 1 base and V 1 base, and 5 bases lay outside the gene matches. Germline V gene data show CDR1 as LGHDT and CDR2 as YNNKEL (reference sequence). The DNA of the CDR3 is TGTGCCAGCAGCCAAGTGTGGGGGGGACGCACAGATACGCAGTATTTT. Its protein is CASSQVWGGRTDTQYF.

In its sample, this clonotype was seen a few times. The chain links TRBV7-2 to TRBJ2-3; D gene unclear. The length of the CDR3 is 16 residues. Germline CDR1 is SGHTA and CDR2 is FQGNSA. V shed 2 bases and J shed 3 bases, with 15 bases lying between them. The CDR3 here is CASSLRSPLGTDTQYF. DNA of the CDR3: TGTGCCAGCAGCTTAAGGTCCCCCCTTGGGACAGATACGCAGTATTTT. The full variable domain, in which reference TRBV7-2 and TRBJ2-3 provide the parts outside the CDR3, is GAGVSQSPSNKVTEKGKDVELRCDPISGHTALYWYRQSLGQGLEFLIYFQGNSAPDKSGLPSDRFSAERTGGSVSTLTIQRTQQEDSAVYLCASSLRSPLGTDTQYFGPGTRLTVL.

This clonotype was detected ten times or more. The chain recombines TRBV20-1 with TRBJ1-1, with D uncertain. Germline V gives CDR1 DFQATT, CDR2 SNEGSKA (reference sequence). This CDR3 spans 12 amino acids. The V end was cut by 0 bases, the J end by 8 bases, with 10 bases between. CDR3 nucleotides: TGCAGTGCTAGAGATGGGCCGGGAGAAGCTTTCTTT. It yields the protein CSARDGPGEAFF.

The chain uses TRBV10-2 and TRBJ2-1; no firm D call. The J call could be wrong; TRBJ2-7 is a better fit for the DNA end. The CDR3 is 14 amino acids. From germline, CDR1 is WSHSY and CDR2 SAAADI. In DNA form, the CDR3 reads TGCGCCAGCAGTGAACCTTACAGAAACTACGAGCAGTACTTC. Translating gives CASSEPYRNYEQYF.

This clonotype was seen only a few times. This CDR3 reads CASSLAGSLTGRTYEQYF. The CDR3 nucleotides read TGCGCCAGCAGCTTGGCCGGTTCCCTGACAGGACGAACCTACGAGCAGTACTTC. The chain couples TRBV5-1 to TRBJ2-7, with a weak D call TRBD1 (6 bases). CDR3 size: 18 residues. The germline gives CDR1 SGHRS, CDR2 YFSETQ. Trimming removed 0 bases from V and 2 bases from J, with 21 bases in between.

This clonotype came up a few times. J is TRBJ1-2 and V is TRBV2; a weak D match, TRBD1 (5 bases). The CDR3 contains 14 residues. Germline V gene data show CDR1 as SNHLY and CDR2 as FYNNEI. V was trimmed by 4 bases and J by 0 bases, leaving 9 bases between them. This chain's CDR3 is CASSGDGANYGYTF. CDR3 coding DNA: TGTGCCAGCAGTGGGGACGGAGCTAACTATGGCTACACCTTC.

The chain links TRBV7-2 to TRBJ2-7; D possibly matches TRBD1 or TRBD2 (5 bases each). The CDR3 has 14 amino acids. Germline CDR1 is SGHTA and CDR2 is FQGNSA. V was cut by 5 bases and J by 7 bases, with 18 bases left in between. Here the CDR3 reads CASSAAYSWGEQYF. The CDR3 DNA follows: TGTGCCAGCAGCGCAGCCTACTCCTGGGGGGAGCAGTACTTC.

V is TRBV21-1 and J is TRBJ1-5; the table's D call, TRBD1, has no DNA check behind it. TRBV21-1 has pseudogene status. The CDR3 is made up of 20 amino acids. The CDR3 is CASSKAADHRDRGGNQPQHF. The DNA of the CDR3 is TGTGCCAGCAGCAAAGCGGCAGATCACCGGGACAGGGGCGGCAATCAGCCCCAGCATTTT.

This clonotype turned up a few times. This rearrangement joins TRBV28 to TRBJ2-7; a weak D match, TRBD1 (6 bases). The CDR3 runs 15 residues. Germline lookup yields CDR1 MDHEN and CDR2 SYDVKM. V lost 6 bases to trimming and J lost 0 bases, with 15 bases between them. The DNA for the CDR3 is TGTGCCAGCAGCCAGGCCGGACAGCCCTCCTACGAGCAGTACTTC. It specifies CASSQAGQPSYEQYF.

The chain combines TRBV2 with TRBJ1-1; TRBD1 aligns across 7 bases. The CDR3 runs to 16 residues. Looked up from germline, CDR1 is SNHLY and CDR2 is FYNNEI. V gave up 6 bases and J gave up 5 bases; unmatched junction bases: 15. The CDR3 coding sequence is TGTGCCAGCAGCGCCCCCCAGGGGAGGGGGCGGACTGAAGCTTTCTTT. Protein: CASSAPQGRGRTEAFF.

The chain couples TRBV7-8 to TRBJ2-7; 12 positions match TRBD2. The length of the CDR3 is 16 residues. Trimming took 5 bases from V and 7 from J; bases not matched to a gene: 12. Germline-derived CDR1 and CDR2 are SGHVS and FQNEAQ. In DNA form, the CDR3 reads TGTGCCAGCAGCCCTAGACTAGCGGGAGAACTACGTGAGCAGTACTTC. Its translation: CASSPRLAGELREQYF.

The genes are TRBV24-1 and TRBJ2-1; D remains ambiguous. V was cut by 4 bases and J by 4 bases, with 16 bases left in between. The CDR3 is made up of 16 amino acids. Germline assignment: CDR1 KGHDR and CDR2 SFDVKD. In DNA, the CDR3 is TGTGCCACCAGTGACTCCTCCCCGACCCGTTACAATGAGCAGTTCTTC. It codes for CATSDSSPTRYNEQFF.